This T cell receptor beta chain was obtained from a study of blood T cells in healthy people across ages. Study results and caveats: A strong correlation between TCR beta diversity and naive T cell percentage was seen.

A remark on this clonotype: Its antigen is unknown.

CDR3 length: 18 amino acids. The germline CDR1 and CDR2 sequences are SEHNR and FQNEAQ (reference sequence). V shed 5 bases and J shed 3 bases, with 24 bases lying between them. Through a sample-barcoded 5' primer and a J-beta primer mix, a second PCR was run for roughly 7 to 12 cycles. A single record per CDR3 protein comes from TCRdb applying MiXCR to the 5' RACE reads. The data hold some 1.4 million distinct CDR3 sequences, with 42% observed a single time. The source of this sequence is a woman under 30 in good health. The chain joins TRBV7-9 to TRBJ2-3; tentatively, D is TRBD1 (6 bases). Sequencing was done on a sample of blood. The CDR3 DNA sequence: TGTGCCAGCAGCCCTAGGTTTCTGGGGGCGCAGTGGACAGATACGCAGTATTTT. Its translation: CASSPRFLGAQWTDTQYF. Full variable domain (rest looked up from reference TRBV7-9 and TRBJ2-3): DTGVSQNPRHKITKRGQNVTFRCDPISEHNRLYWYRQTLGQGPEFLTYFQNEAQLEKSRLLSDRFSAERPKGSFSTLEIQRTEQGDSAMYLCASSPRFLGAQWTDTQYFGPGTRLTVL.